This TCR beta chain was retrieved from a study of blood T cell repertoires in COVID-19. Background on the study: Samples representing acute and convalescent COVID-19 were sourced from the United States, Italy and Spain. Sample material is recorded as cDNA or gDNA derived from T cells, B-cell-depleted T cells, or PBMCs.

CDR1 is MGHRA, CDR2 YSYEKL, per germline. This CDR3 region has 18 residues. V was pared by 1 base and J by 3 bases, with 8 bases of the junction left unmatched. Per the original methods: Reference gene primer amplification gave estimated nucleated cell counts. Measured with immunoSEQ multiplex PCR; TCRdb has only the in-frame clones, and not every one. V, J and clone size reflect that table, while D and trimming were determined from the DNA. The sample holds a few hundred thousand clones, roughly 90% seen once. V usage is TRBV4-1 and J usage is TRBJ2-7, with TRBD2 identical over 14 bases. Sequenced: peripheral blood. This TCR came from a man aged 18 to 35 who had recovered from COVID-19. The CDR3 nucleotides read TGCGCCAGCAGCCAAGTCTGGACTAGCGGGGGGCGCTTCTACGAGCAGTACTTC. This sequence encodes CASSQVWTSGGRFYEQYF.